This T cell receptor (beta chain) stems from a study of Ad26.COV2.S vaccination and SARS-CoV-2 variants (dated by TCRdb to the early 2020s). About the full investigation: Donors in the vaccine arm were drawn from COV1001, a multicentre, randomized, double-blind, placebo-controlled phase I-IIa trial testing Ad26.COV2.S in healthy adults. TCRbeta repertoire sequencing was used to assess the specificity and breadth of SARS-CoV-2-reactive T cell receptors after Ad26.COV2.S vaccination. Throughout the experiments and outcome assessment, investigators stayed blinded to trial group allocation. Ad26.COV2.S was administered intramuscularly at 5 x 10^10 or 1 x 10^11 viral particles, either as a single shot or as two shots given 56 days apart. A total of approximately 32 samples were included in the TCR-sequenced set, comprising some 20 Ad26.COV2.S vaccine recipients, 5 placebo recipients and 8 SARS-CoV-2 convalescent individuals. Participants in the trial were split at random into five groups of five each, receiving low-dose or high-dose Ad26.COV2.S once or twice, or else placebo on both occasions.

Note on this clone: This receptor's antigen is unknown. No base quality information exists; no much larger clone differs at one position.

Trimming takes 4 bases from V and 3 bases from J, and the germline ends sit 13 bases apart. The germline V gene sets CDR1 to SGHRS and CDR2 to YFSETQ. Taken from cysteine to phenylalanine, the CDR3 has 14 residues. Here the CDR3 DNA is all that survives: 42 bases in frame from base 1. The immunoSEQ Assay was the method used to sequence TCRbeta CDR3 regions. After extraction, genomic DNA underwent amplification by bias-controlled multiplex PCR, followed by high-throughput sequencing. As for the original processing: To quantify the absolute abundance of each unique TCRbeta CDR3 region, sequences were collapsed and filtered. T cell fraction was estimated by normalizing TCRbeta template counts to usable DNA, with usable DNA measured through amplification of reference genes found in all nucleated cells. Repertoire TCRs were annotated as SARS-CoV-2-specific when V gene, CDR3 amino acid sequence and J gene were exactly matched to a known reactive TCR set. The reference SARS-CoV-2 TCR set was obtained from MIRA and was filtered for enrichment in COVID-19-positive ImmuneCODE repertoires, whereby public or cross-reactive TCRs were removed. Using the MIRA antigens, annotated TCRs were further analysed by specific ORF or by position within an ORF. Breadth was defined as annotated unique rearrangements over total unique productive rearrangements; depth was the summed frequency of those rearrangements. Two-sided Wilcoxon rank-sum tests were used to compare TCR breadth between groups. TCRdb limited this immuneACCESS table to in-frame rearrangements with V and J called. A share of clones is missing; checked studies link under half to unresolved V genes, and the rest is unexplained. V and J calls and clone size follow that table, whereas D and trimming were derived from the DNA. Across this sample there are more than 300,000 clones, with just over 85% seen only once. Clones ranked in the top ten supply less than 2% of the sample.

What the treatment or condition label conveys for this sample: some 19 received Ad26.COV2.S at low or high dose, single or two shots; several received placebo; per-sample allocation not given. Repertoires of vaccine and placebo recipients were sequenced from samples taken on day 63 after the first injection. Between 29 July and 7 August 2020, Cohort 1b enrolled fewer than 30 adults aged 18-55 years at one site in Boston, USA. Ad26.COV2.S consisted of a replication-incompetent adenovirus type 26 vector by which a prefusion-stabilized SARS-CoV-2 spike protein from the original Wuhan strain was expressed. Overall results and qualifications from the work: According to the authors, total T cell responses may have been underestimated by the TCR breadth and depth analyses. The study was not powered to compare responses between vaccine doses or regimens. Ad26.COV2.S recipients had higher spike-specific TCR breadth than placebo recipients (P = 0.0014). After vaccination, spike-specific CD8+ and CD4+ T cell responses were reported to show substantial breadth. Vaccine and placebo recipients had similar non-spike TCR breadth, a finding consistent with the vaccine containing only spike.

The material was peripheral blood, obtained in a trial of Ad26.COV2.S vaccine versus placebo. In this chain, TRBV5-1 is recombined with TRBJ1-2, with TRBD1 tentatively as D gene (5 bases match). This TCR came from a person between 18 and 60 years old who received the Ad26.COV2.S COVID-19 vaccine or a placebo. The CDR3 amino acid sequence is: CASSTAGTDYGYTF. The DNA sequence is TGCGCCAGCAGCACCGCCGGGACCGACTATGGCTACACCTTC.